The 17 T cell receptor beta chains below all came from one sample that was sequenced in a study of blood T cell repertoires in COVID-19. Clones were read by immunoSEQ multiplex PCR, and TCRdb kept only the in-frame ones, dropping some. The data show 230,000 or so clones, 80% to 85% seen once. Sequencing was carried out using peripheral blood. The receptors originated from a man aged 30-40 years with active or convalescent COVID-19.

The CDR3 loop reads CASSLSQLNTEAFF. The CDR3 bases are TGTGCCAGCAGCTTGAGCCAATTGAACACTGAAGCTTTCTTT. The V call is TRBV7-9, the J call TRBJ1-1; D gene uncertain. Trimming shortened V by 3 bases and J by 0 bases, and 8 bases separated the two germline ends. CDR3 length: 14 amino acids. Germline V gene sequence: CDR1 SEHNR, CDR2 FQNEAQ (reference sequence). The full variable domain, in which reference TRBV7-9 and TRBJ1-1 provide the parts outside the CDR3, is DTGVSQNPRHKITKRGQNVTFRCDPISEHNRLYWYRQTLGQGPEFLTYFQNEAQLEKSRLLSDRFSAERPKGSFSTLEIQRTEQGDSAMYLCASSLSQLNTEAFFGQGTRLTVV.

The chain carries TRBV7-9 and TRBJ1-1; D may be TRBD1 (5 bases). Deletions cut 5 bases from V and 2 bases from J, with 12 bases between. This CDR3 is built from 14 residues. The germline V gene has CDR1 SEHNR and CDR2 FQNEAQ (reference sequence). For the CDR3, the DNA is TGTGCCAGCAGCCCCAGGGCAGTAAACACTGAAGCTTTCTTT. It encodes CASSPRAVNTEAFF.

The gene calls are TRBV30 and TRBJ1-1, with D possibly being TRBD1 (6 bases). This CDR3 is built from 13 residues. The V end lost 2 bases, the J end lost 11 bases, and 18 bases lay between the germline ends. CDR1 and CDR2 from the germline V gene are GTSNPN and SVGIG (reference sequence). CDR3 bases: TGTGCCTGGAGTTTTGGACAGTCAGCGAAGGCTTTCTTT. It specifies CAWSFGQSAKAFF. Using reference TRBV30 and TRBJ1-1 for the parts outside the CDR3, the full variable domain is SQTIHQWPATLVQPVGSPLSLECTVEGTSNPNLYWYRQAAGRGLQLLFYSVGIGQISSEVPQNLSASRPQDRQFILSSKKLLLSDSGFYLCAWSFGQSAKAFFGQGTRLTVV.

CDR3 DNA sequence: TGTGCCAGCTCCTCGACGGGACAGCTCAATCAGCCCCAGCATTTT. Residues: CASSSTGQLNQPQHF. The chain joins TRBV18 to TRBJ1-5; 7 bases line up with TRBD1. Trimming cost V 6 bases and J 3 bases; bases outside gene matches: 8. The CDR3 is made up of 15 amino acids. Looked up from germline, CDR1 is KGHSH and CDR2 is LQKENI.

This clone was detected only once. The chain has TRBV10-2 and TRBJ2-4; weak D call: TRBD1 (5 bases). Germline CDR1 is WSHSY and CDR2 is SAAADI. V shed 0 bases and J shed 0 bases, with 6 bases lying between them. The CDR3 has 15 residues. The DNA of the CDR3 is TGCGCCAGCAGTGAGTCGCAGGGAGCCAAAAACATTCAGTACTTC. Its protein is CASSESQGAKNIQYF.

The chain carries TRBV12-3 or TRBV12-4 and TRBJ1-5; 8 bases fit TRBD1. The CDR3 runs to 13 residues. Unmatched junction bases numbered 5, after V lost 7 bases and J lost 6 bases. CDR3 amino acids: CASTPTGVQPQHF. The CDR3 DNA sequence: TGTGCCAGCACCCCGACAGGGGTTCAGCCCCAGCATTTT.

The chain carries TRBV28 and TRBJ1-4; D might be TRBD1 (6 bases). Trimming took off 4 bases at V and 8 bases at J, with 11 bases between the two ends. Germline CDR1 reads MDHEN; CDR2 reads SYDVKM. This CDR3 contains 13 residues. The CDR3, as DNA: TGTGCCAGCAGTTGGGGGGGGCGCGAAAAACTGTTTTTT. It yields the protein CASSWGGREKLFF.

This clone was recorded only once. This rearrangement joins TRBV12-3 or TRBV12-4 to TRBJ1-5, with 8 nucleotides matching TRBD1. The junction had 5 bases not matched to a gene; V was cut back by 6 bases and J by 7 bases. This CDR3 contains 13 residues. This CDR3 reads CASSRGLGQPQHF. CDR3 nucleotides: TGTGCCAGCAGCAGGGGGCTGGGCCAGCCCCAGCATTTT.

V usage is TRBV7-2 and J usage is TRBJ1-5; D ambiguous. V was pared by 1 base and J by 4 bases, with 8 bases between. CDR1 and CDR2 from the germline V gene are SGHTA and FQGNSA. The CDR3 consists of 14 residues. Here the CDR3 DNA reads TGTGCCAGCAGCTTAGGGAACGGGAATCAGCCCCAGCATTTT. Protein product: CASSLGNGNQPQHF.

The chain combines TRBV5-8 with TRBJ1-5; possible D gene TRBD1, 5 bases. The CDR3 totals 15 residues. The V and J ends lost 5 bases and 1 base respectively, with 13 bases between them. Germline loops: CDR1 SGHTS, CDR2 YDEGEE. CDR3 loop: CASSQGGISNQPQHF. The CDR3, as DNA: TGTGCCAGCAGTCAGGGAGGGATCAGCAATCAGCCCCAGCATTTT. Filled out from reference TRBV5-8 and TRBJ1-5, the complete variable domain reads EAGVTQSPTHLIKTRGQQATLRCSPISGHTSVYWYQQALGLGLQFLLWYDEGEERNRGNFPPRFSGRQFPNYSSELNVNALELEDSALYLCASSQGGISNQPQHFGDGTRLSIL.

This clone was seen a handful of times. Other DNA sequences of this sample code for an identical CDR3. The V and J genes are TRBV25-1 and TRBJ2-7; 7 nucleotides line up with TRBD2. CDR1 is MGHDK, CDR2 SYGVNS, per germline. J gave up 1 base and V 6 bases, and 0 bases lay outside the gene matches. CDR3 length: 12 amino acids. CDR3 region: CASRGGSYEQYF. The CDR3 bases are TGTGCCAGCAGGGGAGGGTCCTACGAGCAGTACTTC.

The chain is built from TRBV6-2 or TRBV6-3 and TRBJ2-7; the D is unclear. The CDR3 length is 12 residues. Germline CDR1 reads MNHEY; CDR2 reads SVGEGT. Trimming removed 5 bases from V and 4 bases from J, with 9 bases in between. The CDR3: CASSAALYEQYF. DNA for the CDR3: TGTGCCAGCAGTGCCGCGCTTTACGAGCAGTACTTC.

The chain is built from TRBV7-9 and TRBJ2-3; 8 bases are a match to TRBD2. V shed 5 bases and J 2 bases; nucleotides not matched to a gene: 9. The CDR3 runs to 16 residues. Germline CDR1 and CDR2: SEHNR and FQNEAQ (reference sequence). The CDR3 coding sequence is TGTGCCAGCAGCGACACATTAGCGGGGTTCACAGATACGCAGTATTTT. It translates to CASSDTLAGFTDTQYF.

This chain uses TRBV5-6 with TRBJ2-1; D remains unclear. Germline-derived CDR1 and CDR2 are SGHDT and YYEEEE. This CDR3 spans 11 amino acids. The germline V and J ends were trimmed by 3 bases and 5 bases, with 3 bases remaining between them. This chain's CDR3 is CASSSNNEQFF. The CDR3 nucleotides read TGTGCCAGCAGCTCTAACAATGAGCAGTTCTTC.

The V and J genes are TRBV28 and TRBJ2-5, with 12 bases fitting TRBD1. The V segment lost 6 bases and the J segment 4 bases; nucleotides outside the gene matches: 3. The germline gives CDR1 MDHEN, CDR2 SYDVKM. CDR3 size: 14 residues. CDR3 amino acids: CASRGQGAGETQYF. In nucleotides, the CDR3 is TGTGCCAGCAGGGGACAGGGGGCGGGAGAGACCCAGTACTTC.

The chain combines TRBV19 with TRBJ1-5; no reliable D call. Per germline, CDR1 LNHDA and CDR2 SQIVND (reference sequence). This CDR3 is 15 amino acids long. Between the trimmed V and J ends, which lost 1 base and 3 bases, there was a span of 10 bases. The DNA of the CDR3 is TGTGCCAGTAGTATAGGTAACAGCCCCAATCAGCCCCAGCATTTT. Protein product: CASSIGNSPNQPQHF.

This rearrangement joins TRBV11-2 to TRBJ1-1; 8 nucleotides line up with TRBD1. Trimming cost V 2 bases and J 4 bases; bases outside gene matches: 12. Germline V gives CDR1 SGHAT, CDR2 FQNNGV. CDR3 size: 17 residues. CDR3 coding DNA: TGTGCCAGCAGCTTAATTAGGACAGGGAGTTTTGGCACTGAAGCTTTCTTT. It translates to CASSLIRTGSFGTEAFF. The whole variable domain, remainder taken from reference TRBV11-2 and TRBJ1-1, is EAGVAQSPRYKIIEKRQSVAFWCNPISGHATLYWYQQILGQGPKLLIQFQNNGVVDDSQLPKDRFSAERLKGVDSTLKIQPAKLEDSAVYLCASSLIRTGSFGTEAFFGQGTRLTVV.